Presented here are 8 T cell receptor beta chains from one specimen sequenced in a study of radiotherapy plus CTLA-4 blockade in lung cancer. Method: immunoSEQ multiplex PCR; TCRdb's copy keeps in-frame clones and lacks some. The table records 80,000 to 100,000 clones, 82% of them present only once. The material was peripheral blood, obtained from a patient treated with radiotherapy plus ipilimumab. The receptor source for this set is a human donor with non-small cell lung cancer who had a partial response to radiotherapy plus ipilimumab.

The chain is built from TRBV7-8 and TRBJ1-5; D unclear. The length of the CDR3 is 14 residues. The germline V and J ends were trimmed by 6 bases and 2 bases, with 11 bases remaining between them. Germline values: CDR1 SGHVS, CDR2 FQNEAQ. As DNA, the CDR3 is TGTGCCAGCAGTTGTCGGGGTTGCAATCAGCCCCAGCATTTT. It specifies CASSCRGCNQPQHF.

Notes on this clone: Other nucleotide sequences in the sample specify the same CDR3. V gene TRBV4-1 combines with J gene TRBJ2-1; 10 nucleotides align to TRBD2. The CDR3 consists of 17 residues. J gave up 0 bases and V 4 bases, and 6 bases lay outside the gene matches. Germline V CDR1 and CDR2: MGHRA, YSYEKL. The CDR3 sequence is CASSPGLAASSYNEQFF. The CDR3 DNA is TGCGCCAGCAGCCCAGGACTAGCGGCAAGCTCCTACAATGAGCAGTTCTTC.

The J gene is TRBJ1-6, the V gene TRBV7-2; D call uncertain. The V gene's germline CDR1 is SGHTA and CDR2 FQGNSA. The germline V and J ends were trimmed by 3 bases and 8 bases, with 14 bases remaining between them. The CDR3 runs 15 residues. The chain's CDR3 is CASSLEVASYSPLHF. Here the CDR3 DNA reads TGTGCCAGCAGCTTGGAGGTTGCAAGCTATTCACCCCTCCACTTT. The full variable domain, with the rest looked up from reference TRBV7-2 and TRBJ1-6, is GAGVSQSPSNKVTEKGKDVELRCDPISGHTALYWYRQSLGQGLEFLIYFQGNSAPDKSGLPSDRFSAERTGGSVSTLTIQRTQQEDSAVYLCASSLEVASYSPLHFGNGTRLTVT.

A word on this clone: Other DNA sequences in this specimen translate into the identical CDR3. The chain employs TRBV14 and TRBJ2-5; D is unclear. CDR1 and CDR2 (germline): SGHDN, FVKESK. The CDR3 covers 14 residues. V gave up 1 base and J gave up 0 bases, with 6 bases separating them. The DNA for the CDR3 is TGTGCCAGCAGCCAAGTCCGGGACCAAGAGACCCAGTACTTC. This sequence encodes CASSQVRDQETQYF.

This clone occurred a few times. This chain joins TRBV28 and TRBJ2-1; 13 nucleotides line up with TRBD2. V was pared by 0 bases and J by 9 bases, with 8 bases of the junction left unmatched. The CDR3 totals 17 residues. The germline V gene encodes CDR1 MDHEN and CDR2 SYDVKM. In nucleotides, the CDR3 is TGTGCCAGCAGTTTATGGGAACTAGCGGGAGGGCCAGGTGAGCAGTTCTTC. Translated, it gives CASSLWELAGGPGEQFF.

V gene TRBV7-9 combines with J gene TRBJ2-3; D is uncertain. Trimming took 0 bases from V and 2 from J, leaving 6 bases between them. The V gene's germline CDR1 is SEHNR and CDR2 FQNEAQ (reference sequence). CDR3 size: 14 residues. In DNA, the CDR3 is TGTGCCAGCAGCTTAGCCACAGACACAGATACGCAGTATTTT. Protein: CASSLATDTDTQYF. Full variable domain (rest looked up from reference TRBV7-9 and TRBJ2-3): DTGVSQNPRHKITKRGQNVTFRCDPISEHNRLYWYRQTLGQGPEFLTYFQNEAQLEKSRLLSDRFSAERPKGSFSTLEIQRTEQGDSAMYLCASSLATDTDTQYFGPGTRLTVL.

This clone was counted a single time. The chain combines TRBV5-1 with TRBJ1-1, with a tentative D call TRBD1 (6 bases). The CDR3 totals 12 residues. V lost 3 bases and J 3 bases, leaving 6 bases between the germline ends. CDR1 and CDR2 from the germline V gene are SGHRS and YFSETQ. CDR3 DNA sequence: TGCGCCAGCAGCTCAGGGGACACTGAAGCTTTCTTT. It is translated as CASSSGDTEAFF.

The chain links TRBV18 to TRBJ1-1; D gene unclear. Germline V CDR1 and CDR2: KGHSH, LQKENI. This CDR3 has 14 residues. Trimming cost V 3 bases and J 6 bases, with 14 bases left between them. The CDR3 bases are TGTGCCAGCTCACCCCCCGAAGCGGTCGCTGAAGCTTTCTTT. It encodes CASSPPEAVAEAFF.